The clone carrying this TCR beta chain came up many times. Its antigen is still unknown. Amplified TCR beta CDR3 regions derived from RNA transcripts. In the first-round RT-PCR of the TCR CDR3, the HTBI primer set was used. TCRdb itself ran the multiplex PCR reads through MiXCR, one entry per CDR3 protein. In the table there are 800,000 or so distinct CDR3 sequences, more than 30% of which are singletons. The CDR3 is made up of 15 amino acids. CDR1 and CDR2 from the germline V gene are LNHDA and SQIVND (reference sequence). Trimming left V 8 bases short and J 0 bases short, with 14 bases between. This sample was taken from a study of T cells in Graves' hyperthyroidism and ophthalmopathy. Findings of the study overall: It was a median approximately six months before onset that the model predicted ophthalmopathy.

Across 18 months, stable Graves' hyperthyroidism was marked by no progression to ophthalmopathy. Patients with uncontrolled infections, other autoimmune diseases, pregnancy or lactation were excluded. The study based diagnoses on clinical symptoms, serum thyroxine and TRAb, thyroid ultrasound and orbital computed tomography. The receptor's source is a man between 18 and 35 years old with Graves' hyperthyroidism. This sequence joins TRBV19 and TRBJ1-3, with a weak D call TRBD1 (5 bases). Sequencing was done on a sample of blood. For the CDR3, the DNA is TGTGCCAGTGGGCCCGGGACGGCCTCTGGAAACACCATATATTTT. It encodes CASGPGTASGNTIYF.